Below, 26 T cell receptor beta chains from the same sample are listed, as sequenced in a study of T cell responses to AZD1222 COVID-19 vaccine. Here immunoSEQ multiplex PCR was the method, and the copy in TCRdb shows in-frame clones only, minus some. Of roughly 100,000 clones listed, less than 95% are singletons. Material: peripheral blood, obtained 28 days after the second AZD1222 dose. The origin of the receptors is an adult who received the AZD1222 COVID-19 vaccine.

This clone was counted between two and nine times. This rearrangement joins TRBV6-5 to TRBJ2-1, with 14 bases identical to TRBD2. With V trimmed by 6 bases and J by 7 bases, 5 bases remained unmatched. The CDR3 totals 15 residues. Germline CDR1 is MNHEY and CDR2 is SVGAGI. The CDR3 DNA sequence: TGTGCCAGCAGCCCGACTAGCGGGGGGGCAAATGAGCAGTTCTTC. Translating gives CASSPTSGGANEQFF.

A remark on this clone: The sample carries other DNA sequences with the same CDR3. The chain has TRBV27 and TRBJ1-4; possible D gene TRBD1, 5 bases. CDR3 length: 14 amino acids. Germline CDR1 reads MNHEY; CDR2 reads SMNVEV (reference sequence). Trimming shortened V by 4 bases and J by 3 bases, and 9 bases separated the two germline ends. CDR3 DNA: TGTGCCAGCAGTTCCAGGGAGGCTAATGAAAAACTGTTTTTT. Residues: CASSSREANEKLFF.

The chain is built from TRBV6-5 and TRBJ2-1; 7 bases line up with TRBD2. In germline, CDR1 is MNHEY, CDR2 SVGAGI. This CDR3 spans 16 amino acids. V shed 0 bases, J shed 2 bases, and the junction held 4 bases outside the gene matches. CDR3 bases: TGTGCCAGCAGTTACTCTGCCAGCGGGGCCTACAATGAGCAGTTCTTC. Protein: CASSYSASGAYNEQFF.

This rearrangement joins TRBV21-1 to TRBJ1-6. TRBV21-1 is termed a pseudogene. The CDR3 is 20 residues long. The CDR3 DNA reads TGTGCCAGCAGCACGCGAGGGGGGTATCGCTTGAGCTCCTATAATTCACCCCTCCACTTT. Encoded protein: CASSTRGGYRLSSYNSPLHF.

The J gene is TRBJ1-6, the V gene TRBV3-1 (or the pseudogene TRBV3-2); TRBD1 aligns across 10 bases. The CDR3 is made up of 13 amino acids. Trimming at V came to 6 bases and at J to 9 bases, leaving 2 bases not matched to a gene. Germline V gives CDR1 LGHDT, CDR2 YNNKEL (reference sequence). CDR3 in amino acids: CASRTGGGSPLHF. CDR3 DNA sequence: TGTGCCAGCAGGACAGGGGGCGGTTCACCCCTCCACTTT.

The chain carries TRBV14 and TRBJ1-1; D call uncertain. Germline assignment: CDR1 SGHDN and CDR2 FVKESK. Trimming left V 1 base short and J 2 bases short, with 5 bases between. The CDR3 is made up of 13 amino acids. For the CDR3, the DNA is TGTGCCAGCAGCCAAGTGGCAAACACTGAAGCTTTCTTT. Translating it yields CASSQVANTEAFF.

The V call is TRBV4-3, the J call TRBJ2-1; D gene unclear. Deletions cut 0 bases from V and 6 bases from J, with 12 bases between. This CDR3 has 15 amino acids. The germline gives CDR1 LGHNA, CDR2 YSLEER. CDR3 amino acids: CASSQEGKNLNEQFF. CDR3 sequence (DNA): TGCGCCAGCAGCCAAGAAGGAAAAAATCTCAATGAGCAGTTCTTC.

This sequence joins TRBV12-3 or TRBV12-4 and TRBJ1-2, with D hard to call. This CDR3 comprises 11 residues. The V and J ends lost 6 bases and 8 bases respectively, with 10 bases between them. The CDR3 reads CASSSAFGYTF. The CDR3 DNA sequence: TGTGCCAGCAGCTCCGCCTTCGGCTACACCTTC.

The chain combines TRBV3-1 (or the pseudogene TRBV3-2) with TRBJ1-6; D is unclear. CDR3 length: 13 residues. Germline V gene sequence: CDR1 LGHDT, CDR2 YNNKEL (reference sequence). V lost 4 bases to trimming and J lost 8 bases, with 9 bases between them. The CDR3 region has the DNA TGTGCCAGCAGCCTCGGTGAGGATTCACCCCTCCACTTT. Amino acid sequence: CASSLGEDSPLHF.

The chain couples TRBV5-1 to TRBJ1-3; tentative D call: TRBD1 (6 bases). The germline V gene has CDR1 SGHRS and CDR2 YFSETQ. Trimming cost V 4 bases and J 3 bases, with 14 bases left between them. The CDR3 covers 15 residues. Here the CDR3 DNA reads TGCGCCAGCAGCCCGGGACACGCCCGTGGAAACACCATATATTTT. This encodes CASSPGHARGNTIYF.

The chain couples TRBV2 to TRBJ1-5, with D possibly being TRBD1 (5 bases). This CDR3 has 16 amino acids. CDR1 and CDR2 from the germline V gene are SNHLY and FYNNEI. V was shortened by 4 bases and J by 4 bases, with 17 bases between the two germline ends. CDR3 loop: CASSVPRQNENQPQHF. CDR3 nucleotides: TGTGCCAGCAGTGTCCCCCGACAGAACGAAAATCAGCCCCAGCATTTT.

This clone occurred once. The CDR3 nucleotides are TGTGCCAGCAGCCGAAGCGGGGCGGCCGGCACAGATACGCAGTATTTT. Protein sequence: CASSRSGAAGTDTQYF. The rearrangement joins TRBV3-1 (or the pseudogene TRBV3-2) to TRBJ2-3; 7 bases align to TRBD2. Losses at the gene ends were 4 bases for V and 1 base for J; bases not matched to a gene: 8. This CDR3 contains 16 residues. Germline V gene data show CDR1 as LGHDT and CDR2 as YNNKEL (reference sequence).

The chain uses TRBV7-2 and TRBJ1-5; no definite D call. V shed 1 base and J shed 0 bases, with 10 bases lying between them. The CDR3 runs 16 residues. The germline V gene has CDR1 SGHTA and CDR2 FQGNSA. This chain's CDR3 is CASSLDRAYSNQPQHF. As DNA, the CDR3 is TGTGCCAGCAGCTTAGATCGGGCTTATAGCAATCAGCCCCAGCATTTT.

This sequence joins TRBV4-3 and TRBJ1-1; 8 bases map to TRBD1. This CDR3 region has 17 residues. Germline V CDR1 and CDR2: LGHNA, YSLEER. Trimming cost V 1 base and J 0 bases; bases outside gene matches: 7. This CDR3 reads CASSQAIMTGVNTEAFF. CDR3 coding DNA: TGCGCCAGCAGCCAAGCTATTATGACAGGGGTGAACACTGAAGCTTTCTTT.

This clone appeared once. V gene TRBV9 combines with J gene TRBJ1-1; a weak D match, TRBD1 (6 bases). CDR1 SGDLS and CDR2 YYNGEE come from the germline V gene. The ends were cut back, 4 bases at V and 2 bases at J, with 15 bases in the middle. The CDR3 sequence is 15 residues long. CDR3 DNA sequence: TGTGCCAGCAGCTCCCATGACAGGCCCAACACTGAAGCTTTCTTT. It translates to CASSSHDRPNTEAFF.

The V and J genes are TRBV5-1 and TRBJ2-5; 9 nucleotides line up with TRBD2. Per germline, CDR1 SGHRS and CDR2 YFSETQ. J lost 4 bases, V lost 6 bases, and 7 bases had no gene match. The CDR3 loop spans 14 amino acids. The CDR3 DNA is TGCGCCAGCATAAATCGAGCGGGGGGAGAGACCCAGTACTTC. It encodes CASINRAGGETQYF.

The chain is built from TRBV7-2 and TRBJ2-2; 8 bases are a match to TRBD2. Per the germline V gene, CDR1 is SGHTA and CDR2 is FQGNSA. After removal of 7 bases from V and 6 bases from J, the junction contained 19 bases not matched to a gene. The CDR3 has 18 amino acids. DNA of the CDR3: TGTGCCAGCAACGAACTGTGGACTCCCGGGGGGGCTCCCGGGGAGCTGTTTTTT. Residues: CASNELWTPGGAPGELFF. Supplemented by reference TRBV7-2 and TRBJ2-2, the full variable domain reads GAGVSQSPSNKVTEKGKDVELRCDPISGHTALYWYRQSLGQGLEFLIYFQGNSAPDKSGLPSDRFSAERTGGSVSTLTIQRTQQEDSAVYLCASNELWTPGGAPGELFFGEGSRLTVL.

V is TRBV2 and J is TRBJ2-7; D gene unclear. CDR1 and CDR2 (germline): SNHLY, FYNNEI. The V and J ends lost 7 bases and 0 bases respectively, with 16 bases between them. The CDR3 consists of 15 residues. The CDR3 DNA reads as TGTGCCAGCAAGGTGGGCTCTAACCCCTCCTACGAGCAGTACTTC. Its protein is CASKVGSNPSYEQYF.

This chain joins TRBV6-5 and TRBJ2-7; possibly TRBD1 for D (6 bases). Looked up from germline, CDR1 is MNHEY and CDR2 is SVGAGI. This CDR3 region has 13 residues. V was clipped by 11 bases and J by 5 bases, with 19 bases between them. Here the CDR3 reads CAACSGRGDEQYF. The CDR3 DNA reads as TGTGCCGCTTGCTCGGGCAGGGGCGACGAGCAGTACTTC.

This clone was picked up one time. The chain is built from TRBV21-1 and TRBJ1-1. TRBV21-1 is a pseudogene. The CDR3 contains 15 residues. The CDR3 loop reads CASSKEGRKNTEAFF. Here the CDR3 DNA reads TGTGCCAGCAGCAAAGAGGGCAGAAAAAACACTGAAGCTTTCTTT.

The chain uses TRBV18 and TRBJ1-6; D is perhaps TRBD1 (5 bases). The CDR3 is 15 amino acids. The germline CDR1 and CDR2 sequences are KGHSH and LQKENI. The ends were cut back, 3 bases at V and 7 bases at J, with 13 bases in the middle. CDR3 coding DNA: TGTGCCAGCTCACCCGCAGGGCAAATGAATTCACCCCTCCACTTT. It codes for CASSPAGQMNSPLHF.

The V and J genes are TRBV5-3 and TRBJ1-4, with a possible D match to TRBD1 (5 bases). TRBV5-3 falls under the ORF class, with uncertain function. V was shortened by 4 bases and J by 11 bases, with 15 bases between the two germline ends. The length of the CDR3 is 13 residues. The CDR3 DNA reads TGTGCCAGAAGCCAGAGGGACCGTGATAAACTGTTTTTT. It codes for CARSQRDRDKLFF.

The chain uses TRBV7-3 and TRBJ1-2; TRBD1 is a possible D gene (5 bases). Germline CDR1 SGHTA, CDR2 FQGTGA. This CDR3 has 13 residues. Trimming stripped 5 bases from V and 3 bases from J, with 10 bases between. This chain's CDR3 is CASSQGQDYGYTF. The CDR3 nucleotides read TGTGCCAGCAGCCAGGGCCAAGACTATGGCTACACCTTC.

This rearrangement joins TRBV5-4 to TRBJ1-2; D remains unclear. The V end lost 6 bases, the J end lost 7 bases, and 19 bases lay between the germline ends. Germline V gene sequence: CDR1 SGHNT, CDR2 YYREEE (reference sequence). The CDR3 loop spans 14 amino acids. As DNA, the CDR3 is TGTGCCAGCATTCCCTTCGGACGGCTCGTTGGCTACACCTTC. Translated: CASIPFGRLVGYTF.

This clone was found a few times. Additional DNA sequences in this sample encode the identical CDR3. The chain couples TRBV7-3 to TRBJ1-3; TRBD1 matches at 11 bases. The germline V gene encodes CDR1 SGHTA and CDR2 FQGTGA. The CDR3 runs to 15 residues. J gave up 4 bases and V 5 bases, and 4 bases lay outside the gene matches. In nucleotides, the CDR3 is TGTGCCAGCAGCCTGGACAGGGGGCCGGGAAACACCATATATTTT. The encoded protein is CASSLDRGPGNTIYF. Together with reference TRBV7-3 and TRBJ1-3, the CDR3 gives the full variable domain: GAGVSQTPSNKVTEKGKYVELRCDPISGHTALYWYRQSLGQGPEFLIYFQGTGAADDSGLPNDRFFAVRPEGSVSTLKIQRTERGDSAVYLCASSLDRGPGNTIYFGEGSWLTVV.

The J gene is TRBJ2-6, the V gene TRBV6-2 or TRBV6-3; D remains unclear. The CDR3 is made up of 16 amino acids. The germline V gene has CDR1 MNHEY and CDR2 SVGEGT. V dropped 4 bases and J dropped 4 bases, with 14 bases sitting between them. CDR3 residues: CASSSAKASGANVLTF. The CDR3 bases are TGTGCCAGCAGTTCGGCCAAAGCCTCCGGGGCCAACGTCCTGACTTTC.